This T cell receptor (beta chain) stems from a study of control samples from healthy donors and cancer patients. TCRdb's table, derived via immunoSEQ multiplex PCR, lists solely in-frame clones and lacks some. The data show 100,000 to 150,000 clones, around 87% seen once. V lost 3 bases and J lost 0, with 12 bases in between. This CDR3 region has 15 residues. Germline CDR1 SGHDT, CDR2 YYEEEE. The sequencing input was blood. This receptor was taken from a man aged 55-75 years in good health. The rearrangement uses TRBV5-6 and TRBJ1-1; D is uncertain. CDR3 nucleotide sequence: TGTGCCAGCAGCTCGCGCATGGGGTTGAACACTGAAGCTTTCTTT. As protein: CASSSRMGLNTEAFF.